Listed here are 2 T cell receptor beta chains from one sample, sequenced in a study of blood T cell repertoires in COVID-19. Sequenced by immunoSEQ multiplex PCR; TCRdb stores in-frame clones only, minus some. The table has approximately 240,000 clones, 70% to 85% seen once. Sequenced input: PBMCs or T cells enriched from blood (not recorded which). The receptors come from a woman aged 40 to 50 with acute COVID-19.

The chain combines TRBV5-4 with TRBJ2-1; TRBD2 matches at 8 bases. The germline V gene has CDR1 SGHNT and CDR2 YYREEE (reference sequence). CDR3 length: 16 residues. Trimming at V came to 0 bases and at J to 0 bases, leaving 2 bases not matched to a gene. The CDR3 loop reads CASSLAAGGSYNEQFF. CDR3 nucleotides: TGTGCCAGCAGCTTGGCCGCGGGGGGCTCCTACAATGAGCAGTTCTTC.

The chain has TRBV3-1 (or the pseudogene TRBV3-2) and TRBJ2-3, with unresolved D. The V gene's germline CDR1 is LGHDT and CDR2 YNNKEL (reference sequence). The V and J ends lost 4 bases and 5 bases respectively, with 7 bases between them. There are 12 residues in the CDR3. CDR3 in amino acids: CASSLHGDTQYF. In nucleotides, the CDR3 is TGTGCCAGCAGCCTACATGGAGATACGCAGTATTTT.